This T cell receptor beta chain was profiled in a study of graft-versus-host responses after intestinal transplantation. Whole-study context: Following induction with anti-thymocyte globulin, all recipients were given tacrolimus and steroids for two to four years.

Per the germline V gene, CDR1 is SEHNR and CDR2 is FQNEAQ (reference sequence). This CDR3 is 18 amino acids long. Trimming stripped 5 bases from V and 3 bases from J, with 24 bases between. Worth noting for this clone: The antigen remains unidentified.

Here immunoSEQ multiplex PCR was the method, and the copy in TCRdb shows in-frame clones only, minus some. The table lists about 100,000 clones, roughly 87% of them singletons. Sequencing was performed on unstimulated CD4+ T cells sorted from spleen or lymph node cells, taken before transplant. The receptor was isolated from a human donor who was the organ donor for an intestinal transplant. The gene calls are TRBV7-9 and TRBJ2-3; D possibly matches TRBD1 or TRBD2 (5 bases each). The CDR3 DNA sequence: TGTGCCAGCAGCCCCCCTCGGTCGGGGCCAGGGTCGACAGATACGCAGTATTTT. Amino acid sequence: CASSPPRSGPGSTDTQYF.